The 7 T cell receptor beta chains given below trace back to one sample, sequenced in a study of vaccination effects on CD4 cells after COVID-19. For these receptors, no antigen is known. Clones were read by immunoSEQ multiplex PCR, and TCRdb kept only the in-frame ones, dropping some. The sample gives tens of thousands of clones, roughly 74% of which show up once; under 20% is in the top ten. ViraFEST expansion of antigen-specific CD4+ T cells with viral peptide pools preceded sequencing. With approximately ten days of culture completed, CD4+ T cells were isolated. All participants had two doses of either the BNT162b2 or mRNA-1273 vaccine. Sample: CD4+ T cells from PBMCs cultured with HCoV-OC43 spike peptides, taken after COVID-19 vaccination. The subset is: HCoV-OC43 spike overlapping peptide pool stimulation. These receptors all stem from a human donor who received a COVID-19 vaccine.

V usage is TRBV18 and J usage is TRBJ1-1; D gene unclear. Germline CDR1 and CDR2: KGHSH and LQKENI. The CDR3 is made up of 13 amino acids. V gave up 6 bases and J gave up 3 bases, with 11 bases separating them. The CDR3 spells CASSLGLDTEAFF. CDR3 bases: TGTGCCAGCTCTTTGGGTTTGGACACTGAAGCTTTCTTT. Full variable domain (missing parts from reference TRBV18 and TRBJ1-1): NAGVMQNPRHLVRRRGQEARLRCSPMKGHSHVYWYRQLPEEGLKFMVYLQKENIIDESGMPKERFSAEFPKEGPSILRIQQVVRGDSAAYFCASSLGLDTEAFFGQGTRLTVV.

The chain has TRBV19 and TRBJ1-5, with 10 nucleotides matching TRBD1. The junction had 3 bases not matched to a gene; V was cut back by 5 bases and J by 2 bases. CDR1 and CDR2 from the germline V gene are LNHDA and SQIVND (reference sequence). This CDR3 is built from 15 residues. For the CDR3, the DNA is TGTGCCAGTAGTGACAGGGGGCAGGGCAATCAGCCCCAGCATTTT. This codes for CASSDRGQGNQPQHF.

The chain carries TRBV4-2 and TRBJ2-7; TRBD2 matches at 9 bases. V shed 0 bases and J 2 bases; nucleotides not matched to a gene: 5. Germline assignment: CDR1 LGHNA and CDR2 YNFKEQ. This CDR3 spans 16 amino acids. In nucleotides, the CDR3 is TGTGCCAGCAGCCAAGATGGGGCTAGCGGGACCTACGAGCAGTACTTC. Translating it yields CASSQDGASGTYEQYF.

This chain links TRBV12-3 or TRBV12-4 with TRBJ2-5; D gene uncertain. V lost 5 bases and J lost 5, with 6 bases in between. The CDR3 is 11 residues long. The CDR3 spells CASSASETQYF. The CDR3 bases are TGTGCCAGCAGTGCTTCGGAGACCCAGTACTTC.

The rearrangement links TRBV5-6 to TRBJ1-5; 8 positions match TRBD1. The CDR3 is made up of 15 amino acids. Germline lookup yields CDR1 SGHDT and CDR2 YYEEEE. The J segment lost 5 bases and the V segment lost 0 bases, leaving 4 bases of the junction unmatched. CDR3 loop: CASSLAGTGYQPQHF. The CDR3 coding sequence is TGTGCCAGCAGCTTGGCCGGGACAGGTTATCAGCCCCAGCATTTT.

This clone showed up just a few times. This sequence joins TRBV5-1 and TRBJ1-2; maybe TRBD1 (5 bases). V was shortened by 4 bases and J by 4 bases, with 20 bases between the two germline ends. Looked up from germline, CDR1 is SGHRS and CDR2 is YFSETQ. The CDR3 sequence is 16 residues long. The CDR3 reads CASSEPARDSGYGYTF. The CDR3 DNA reads as TGCGCCAGCAGCGAACCCGCCAGGGACTCGGGCTATGGCTACACCTTC.

The gene calls are TRBV11-2 and TRBJ1-1; TRBD1 might be the D (6 bases). The CDR3 spans 13 residues. Germline V gene sequence: CDR1 SGHAT, CDR2 FQNNGV. The germline V and J ends were trimmed by 6 bases and 6 bases, with 14 bases remaining between them. The CDR3 nucleotides are TGTGCCAGCAGTCAGGGGCGAGTGCCTGAAGCTTTCTTT. This translates into CASSQGRVPEAFF.